These 26 T cell receptor beta chains were all obtained from the same sample, sequenced in a study of shared clonotypes between healthy human individuals (dated by TCRdb to about 2020). To prepare the library, the immunoSEQ multiplex PCR assay was applied. TCRdb took this table from immuneACCESS and kept in-frame rearrangements with V and J called. Such tables lack part of the clones; where checked against another copy, unresolved V genes explain under half of the gap, and the rest is unexplained. A total of roughly 810,000 clones appear in this sample, roughly 96% of them only once. About 0.22% of the sample is in the top ten clones. For the CD8 naive samples, CD45RO-negative cells were positively selected for CCR7, yielding a CD45RA+CCR7+ population from which TemRA cells were excluded. The sequenced sample consisted of naive CD8+ T cells sorted from blood. What this sample's cell subset or site label stands for: CD45RA+CCR7+. All receptors come from a man aged 25-45 years in good health.

The chain has TRBV19 and TRBJ2-1, with TRBD2 matching over 12 bases. The V segment lost 5 bases and the J segment 3 bases; nucleotides outside the gene matches: 8. CDR1 is LNHDA, CDR2 SQIVND, per germline (reference sequence). The CDR3 sequence is 17 residues long. The CDR3 DNA sequence: TGTGCCAGTAGTGGGACTAGCGGGCTCGGCTTCTACAATGAGCAGTTCTTC. It yields the protein CASSGTSGLGFYNEQFF.

The V gene is TRBV6-5, the J gene TRBJ2-7; D call uncertain. CDR3 size: 14 residues. Trimming cost V 2 bases and J 0 bases, with 8 bases left between them. Germline values: CDR1 MNHEY, CDR2 SVGAGI. In DNA form, the CDR3 reads TGTGCCAGCAGTTACGCGGAAAGCTCCTACGAGCAGTACTTC. This translates into CASSYAESSYEQYF.

The count of this clone is one. The chain uses TRBV15 and TRBJ2-7, with D perhaps matching TRBD1 (5 bases). Germline-derived CDR1 and CDR2 are LNHNV and YYDKDF (reference sequence). CDR3 size: 17 residues. Trimming removed 0 bases from V and 2 bases from J, with 17 bases in between. In DNA form, the CDR3 reads TGTGCCACCAGCAGAGATCGGGTGGTGCGGACAACCTACGAGCAGTACTTC. Protein sequence: CATSRDRVVRTTYEQYF.

The chain uses TRBV29-1 and TRBJ2-1; possibly TRBD2 for D (6 bases). The germline V gene has CDR1 SQVTM and CDR2 ANQGSEA. With 8 bases removed from V and 2 bases from J, the gap between germline ends came to 16 bases. The CDR3 loop spans 14 amino acids. The CDR3, as DNA: TGCAGCTCTACGGGGGAAGGGACCTACAATGAGCAGTTCTTC. It encodes CSSTGEGTYNEQFF.

This clone was recorded only once. J is TRBJ2-5 and V is TRBV11-1; tentatively, D is TRBD2 (5 bases). CDR1 is SGHAT, CDR2 FQDESV, per germline (reference sequence). The CDR3 consists of 12 residues. Between the trimmed V and J ends, which lost 5 bases and 5 bases, there was a span of 9 bases. The CDR3: CASSRSGETQYF. The CDR3 coding sequence is TGTGCCAGCAGCCGTTCGGGGGAGACCCAGTACTTC.

This clone has only one observation. The genes are TRBV27 and TRBJ2-1; TRBD1 or TRBD2 may be the D gene (5 bases each). Germline V CDR1 and CDR2: MNHEY, SMNVEV (reference sequence). V dropped 1 base and J dropped 0 bases, with 7 bases sitting between them. The CDR3 extends over 15 amino acids. CDR3 sequence (DNA): TGTGCCAGCAGTTTATGGGGGAGCTCCTACAATGAGCAGTTCTTC. Translation: CASSLWGSSYNEQFF.

DNA of the CDR3: TGTGCCAGCACCGGGGGAGGGACCTACGAGCAGTACTTC. This sequence encodes CASTGGGTYEQYF. V and J are TRBV28 and TRBJ2-7, with TRBD2 matching over 7 bases. CDR3 length: 13 residues. Germline lookup yields CDR1 MDHEN and CDR2 SYDVKM. Trimming cost V 7 bases and J 2 bases; bases outside gene matches: 5.

The rearrangement joins TRBV7-6 to TRBJ2-5, with 13 bases that match TRBD2. The CDR3 has 16 amino acids. Germline V gene lookup returns CDR1 SGHVS and CDR2 FNYEAQ. V was clipped by 4 bases and J by 1 base; unmatched bases: 3. CDR3: CASSSRLAGGQETQYF. In nucleotides, the CDR3 is TGTGCCAGCAGCTCCCGACTAGCGGGAGGCCAAGAGACCCAGTACTTC.

This chain joins TRBV30 and TRBJ2-5, with a tentative D call TRBD2 (6 bases). The CDR3 extends over 17 amino acids. Looked up from germline, CDR1 is GTSNPN and CDR2 is SVGIG (reference sequence). The V end lost 0 bases, the J end lost 5 bases, and 22 bases lay between the germline ends. The CDR3 spells CAWSVNGGGPQGETQYF. DNA of the CDR3: TGTGCCTGGAGTGTAAACGGGGGAGGCCCTCAAGGGGAGACCCAGTACTTC.

This chain joins TRBV7-9 and TRBJ2-1; 8 nucleotides agree with TRBD2. Trimming at V came to 11 bases and at J to 2 bases, leaving 11 bases not matched to a gene. Germline CDR1 SEHNR, CDR2 FQNEAQ (reference sequence). The CDR3 runs to 15 residues. CDR3: CAYSDGGEAYNEQFF. The CDR3 DNA is TGTGCCTATTCGGACGGGGGGGAAGCCTACAATGAGCAGTTCTTC. The complete variable domain, with remaining parts taken from reference TRBV7-9 and TRBJ2-1, reads DTGVSQNPRHKITKRGQNVTFRCDPISEHNRLYWYRQTLGQGPEFLTYFQNEAQLEKSRLLSDRFSAERPKGSFSTLEIQRTEQGDSAMYLCAYSDGGEAYNEQFFGPGTRLTVL.

The chain joins TRBV7-9 to TRBJ1-2; 7 bases are a match to TRBD1. V dropped 1 base and J dropped 3; count of bases not matched to a gene: 2. This CDR3 is 14 amino acids long. Per germline, CDR1 SEHNR and CDR2 FQNEAQ (reference sequence). CDR3 amino acids: CASSLVTGDYGYTF. In DNA, the CDR3 is TGTGCCAGCAGCTTAGTAACAGGGGACTATGGCTACACCTTC. The full variable domain, in which reference TRBV7-9 and TRBJ1-2 provide the parts outside the CDR3, is DTGVSQNPRHKITKRGQNVTFRCDPISEHNRLYWYRQTLGQGPEFLTYFQNEAQLEKSRLLSDRFSAERPKGSFSTLEIQRTEQGDSAMYLCASSLVTGDYGYTFGSGTRLTVV.

The rearrangement links TRBV7-9 to TRBJ2-7, with D possibly matching TRBD2 (5 bases). The germline V gene encodes CDR1 SEHNR and CDR2 FQNEAQ (reference sequence). V was clipped by 5 bases and J by 2 bases, with 13 bases between them. This CDR3 spans 14 amino acids. The CDR3 sequence is CASSSTRETYEQYF. The CDR3 DNA reads TGTGCCAGCAGCAGTACTAGGGAAACCTACGAGCAGTACTTC.

The rearrangement links TRBV28 to TRBJ2-7; 8 bases are shared with TRBD1. This CDR3 region has 15 residues. The ends lost 5 bases at V and 1 base at J; junction bases unmatched: 7. Germline CDR1 MDHEN, CDR2 SYDVKM. CDR3 sequence reads: CASSVPGTGSYEQYF. The CDR3 DNA is TGTGCCAGCAGTGTCCCCGGGACAGGATCCTACGAGCAGTACTTC.

This chain connects TRBV29-1 to TRBJ2-2; D gene uncertain. Trimming stripped 0 bases from V and 3 bases from J, with 8 bases between. Germline V gene data show CDR1 as SQVTM and CDR2 as ANQGSEA. The CDR3 loop spans 14 amino acids. This CDR3 reads CSVEDLADTGELFF. Written as DNA, the CDR3 is TGCAGCGTTGAAGATTTGGCGGACACCGGGGAGCTGTTTTTT.

V usage is TRBV7-9 and J usage is TRBJ2-7; 8 bases map to TRBD1. The length of the CDR3 is 16 residues. Per germline, CDR1 SEHNR and CDR2 FQNEAQ (reference sequence). J was trimmed by 5 bases and V by 5 bases; bases with no gene match: 14. CDR3 DNA sequence: TGTGCCAGCAGCCAGGGTCGGACAGGGCGTAAGGACGAGCAGTACTTC. This encodes CASSQGRTGRKDEQYF.

The chain employs TRBV19 and TRBJ2-7, with 10 bases fitting TRBD1. Germline CDR1 LNHDA, CDR2 SQIVND (reference sequence). V lost 5 bases, J lost 4 bases, and 8 bases stayed unmatched. The CDR3 is made up of 15 amino acids. CDR3 amino acids: CASSLGQGVLYEQYF. CDR3 in DNA: TGTGCCAGTAGTCTTGGACAGGGGGTTTTGTACGAGCAGTACTTC.

V gene TRBV7-9 combines with J gene TRBJ2-7; 11 bases agree with TRBD2. Germline V gene data show CDR1 as SEHNR and CDR2 as FQNEAQ (reference sequence). The CDR3 is made up of 16 amino acids. Germline trimming cut 5 bases from V and 2 bases from J; bases unmatched to any gene: 8. The CDR3 nucleotides read TGTGCCAGCAGCCAAGACGGGACTAGCGGAACCTACGAGCAGTACTTC. It specifies CASSQDGTSGTYEQYF.

The gene calls are TRBV7-6 and TRBJ2-7; a possible D gene is TRBD1 (6 bases). The CDR3 is made up of 15 amino acids. The V gene's germline CDR1 is SGHVS and CDR2 FNYEAQ. The ends were cut back, 1 base at V and 6 bases at J, with 16 bases in the middle. The CDR3 coding sequence is TGTGCCAGCAGCTTAGAGACAGGATTTACCTCCGAGCAGTACTTC. The encoded protein is CASSLETGFTSEQYF.

CDR3 nucleotides: TGTGCCAGCAGCGAACAGGGGGCCCCAGATACGCAGTATTTT. Its translation: CASSEQGAPDTQYF. The V and J genes are TRBV9 and TRBJ2-3, with TRBD1 identical over 9 bases. V lost 3 bases, J lost 4 bases, and 3 bases stayed unmatched. The CDR3 runs 14 residues. Germline lookup yields CDR1 SGDLS and CDR2 YYNGEE.

CDR3 protein: CASSLLAGAGGELFF. CDR3 in DNA: TGTGCCAGCAGCTTACTAGCGGGAGCGGGCGGGGAGCTGTTTTTT. The chain links TRBV7-3 to TRBJ2-2, with TRBD2 identical over 10 bases. CDR3 length: 15 amino acids. J lost 7 bases, V lost 2 bases, and 4 bases had no gene match. Per germline, CDR1 SGHTA and CDR2 FQGTGA.

V usage is TRBV27 and J usage is TRBJ2-7, with 8 bases that match TRBD1. Germline CDR1 reads MNHEY; CDR2 reads SMNVEV (reference sequence). J gave up 5 bases and V 8 bases, and 8 bases lay outside the gene matches. The CDR3 is 13 residues long. CDR3 nucleotides: TGTGCCAGCGAGTCCAGGGGGCGGAACGAGCAGTACTTC. Residues: CASESRGRNEQYF.

The rearrangement links TRBV28 to TRBJ2-6, with D possibly TRBD1 on 5 matching bases. Trimming left V 7 bases short and J 0 bases short, with 10 bases between. Germline V CDR1 and CDR2: MDHEN, SYDVKM. The CDR3 is 15 amino acids. CDR3 loop: CASKYRSSGANVLTF. The DNA for the CDR3 is TGTGCCAGCAAATACAGGAGCTCTGGGGCCAACGTCCTGACTTTC.

V is TRBV18 and J is TRBJ1-1; no clear D. Germline CDR1 is KGHSH and CDR2 is LQKENI. Trimming stripped 6 bases from V and 8 bases from J, with 10 bases between. The length of the CDR3 is 11 residues. CDR3 bases: TGTGCCAGCTCCGACATGAGGGAAGCTTTCTTT. Protein sequence: CASSDMREAFF.

The chain carries TRBV6-5 and TRBJ2-1; tentatively, D is TRBD1 (6 bases). The CDR3 covers 15 residues. V was cut by 2 bases and J by 7 bases, with 15 bases left in between. Germline CDR1 MNHEY, CDR2 SVGAGI. CDR3 sequence: CASSYVAGEMNEQFF. Written as DNA, the CDR3 is TGTGCCAGCAGTTACGTCGCAGGGGAGATGAATGAGCAGTTCTTC.

The chain combines TRBV4-3 with TRBJ2-1, with 8 bases fitting TRBD2. This CDR3 is built from 19 residues. Germline values: CDR1 LGHNA, CDR2 YSLEER. V was pared by 0 bases and J by 9 bases, with 19 bases of the junction left unmatched. CDR3 in amino acids: CASSQDSPLVAGHYTEQFF. CDR3 nucleotide sequence: TGCGCCAGCAGCCAAGATTCCCCGCTGGTAGCGGGACATTATACTGAGCAGTTCTTC.

CDR3 nucleotides: TGCAGCGTTTGGCGGGGCGACACCGGGGAGCTGTTTTTT. Translated: CSVWRGDTGELFF. V and J are TRBV29-1 and TRBJ2-2; possible D gene TRBD2, 6 bases. V was cut by 5 bases and J by 3 bases, with 10 bases left in between. The CDR3 has 13 amino acids. Germline V gives CDR1 SQVTM, CDR2 ANQGSEA.